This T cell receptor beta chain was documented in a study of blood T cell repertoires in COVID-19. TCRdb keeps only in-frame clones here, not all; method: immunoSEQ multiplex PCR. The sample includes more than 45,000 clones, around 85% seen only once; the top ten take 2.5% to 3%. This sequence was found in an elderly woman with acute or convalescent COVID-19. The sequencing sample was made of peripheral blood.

The CDR3 here is CASSLQGAEDTQYF. The CDR3 bases are TGTGCCAGCAGCTTACAGGGGGCGGAAGATACGCAGTATTTT. The chain couples TRBV7-2 to TRBJ2-3; 8 bases match TRBD1. The CDR3 covers 14 residues. The ends lost 2 bases at V and 5 bases at J; junction bases unmatched: 3. Per the germline V gene, CDR1 is SGHTA and CDR2 is FQGNSA. The entire variable domain, with the rest obtained from reference TRBV7-2 and TRBJ2-3, is as follows: GAGVSQSPSNKVTEKGKDVELRCDPISGHTALYWYRQSLGQGLEFLIYFQGNSAPDKSGLPSDRFSAERTGGSVSTLTIQRTQQEDSAVYLCASSLQGAEDTQYFGPGTRLTVL.